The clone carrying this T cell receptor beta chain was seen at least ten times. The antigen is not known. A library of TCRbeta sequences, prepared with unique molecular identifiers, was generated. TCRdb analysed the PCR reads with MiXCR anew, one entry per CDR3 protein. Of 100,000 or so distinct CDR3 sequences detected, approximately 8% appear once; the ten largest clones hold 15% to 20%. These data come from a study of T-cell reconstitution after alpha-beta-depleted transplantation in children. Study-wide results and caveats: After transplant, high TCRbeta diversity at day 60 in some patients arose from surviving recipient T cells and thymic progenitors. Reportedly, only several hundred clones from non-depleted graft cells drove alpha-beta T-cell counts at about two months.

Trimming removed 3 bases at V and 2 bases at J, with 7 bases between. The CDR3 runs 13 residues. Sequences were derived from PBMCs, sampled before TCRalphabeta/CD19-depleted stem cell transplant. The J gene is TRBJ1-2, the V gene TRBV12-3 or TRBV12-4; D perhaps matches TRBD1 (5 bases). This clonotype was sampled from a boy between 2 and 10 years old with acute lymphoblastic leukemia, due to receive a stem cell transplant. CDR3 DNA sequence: TGTGCCAGCAGTTTCCGGGACAACTATGGCTACACCTTC. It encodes CASSFRDNYGYTF.